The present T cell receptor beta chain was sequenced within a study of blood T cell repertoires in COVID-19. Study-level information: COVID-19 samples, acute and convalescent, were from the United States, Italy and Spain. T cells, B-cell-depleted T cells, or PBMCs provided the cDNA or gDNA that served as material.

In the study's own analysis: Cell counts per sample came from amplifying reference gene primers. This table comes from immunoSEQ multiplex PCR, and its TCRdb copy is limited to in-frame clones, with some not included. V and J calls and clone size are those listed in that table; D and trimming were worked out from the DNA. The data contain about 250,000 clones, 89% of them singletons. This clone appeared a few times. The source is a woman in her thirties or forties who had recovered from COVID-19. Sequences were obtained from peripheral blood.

CDR3 DNA: TGTGCCAGCAGCCAAGGACATTCTAACTATGGCTACACCTTC. Translating gives CASSQGHSNYGYTF. The chain has TRBV3-1 (or the pseudogene TRBV3-2) and TRBJ1-2; D remains unclear. Trimming took 1 base from V and 0 from J, leaving 6 bases between them. The germline V gene has CDR1 LGHDT and CDR2 YNNKEL (reference sequence). The CDR3 loop spans 14 amino acids.